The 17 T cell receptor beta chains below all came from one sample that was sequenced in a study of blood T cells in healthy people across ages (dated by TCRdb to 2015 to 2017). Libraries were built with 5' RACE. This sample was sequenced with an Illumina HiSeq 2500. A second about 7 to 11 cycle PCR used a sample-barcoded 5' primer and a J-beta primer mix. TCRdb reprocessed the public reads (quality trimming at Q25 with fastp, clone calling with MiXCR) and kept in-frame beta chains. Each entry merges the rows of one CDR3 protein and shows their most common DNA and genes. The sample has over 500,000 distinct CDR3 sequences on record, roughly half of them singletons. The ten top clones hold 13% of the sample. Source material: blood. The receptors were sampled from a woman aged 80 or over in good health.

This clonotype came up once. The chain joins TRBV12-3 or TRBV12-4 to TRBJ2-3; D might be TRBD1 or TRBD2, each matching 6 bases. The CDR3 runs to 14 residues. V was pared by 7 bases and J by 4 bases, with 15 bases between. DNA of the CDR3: TGTGCCAGCAAATGGGGGGCTAGAGCAGATACGCAGTATTTT. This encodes CASKWGARADTQYF.

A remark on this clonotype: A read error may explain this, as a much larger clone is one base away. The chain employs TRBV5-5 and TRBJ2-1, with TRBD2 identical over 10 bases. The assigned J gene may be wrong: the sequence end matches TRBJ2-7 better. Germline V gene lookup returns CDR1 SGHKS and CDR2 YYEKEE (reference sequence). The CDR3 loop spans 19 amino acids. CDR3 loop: CASSLLGLAGATSYNEQYF. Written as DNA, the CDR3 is TGTGCCAGCAGCTTGTTAGGCCTAGCGGGGGCGACCTCCTACAATGAGCAGTACTTC.

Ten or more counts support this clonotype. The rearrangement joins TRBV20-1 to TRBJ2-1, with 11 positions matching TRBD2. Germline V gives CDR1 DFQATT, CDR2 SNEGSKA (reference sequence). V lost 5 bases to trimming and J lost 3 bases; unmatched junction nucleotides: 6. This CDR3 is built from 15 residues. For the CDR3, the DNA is TGCAGTGCTTACCGACTAGCGGGACACTACAATGAGCAGTTCTTC. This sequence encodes CSAYRLAGHYNEQFF.

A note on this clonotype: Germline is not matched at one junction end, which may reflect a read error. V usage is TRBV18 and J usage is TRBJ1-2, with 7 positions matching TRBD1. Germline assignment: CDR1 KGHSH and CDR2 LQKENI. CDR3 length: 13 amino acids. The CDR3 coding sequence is TGTGCCAGTTCACCGGGACAGCAGGTCCGCTACACCTTC. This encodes CASSPGQQVRYTF.

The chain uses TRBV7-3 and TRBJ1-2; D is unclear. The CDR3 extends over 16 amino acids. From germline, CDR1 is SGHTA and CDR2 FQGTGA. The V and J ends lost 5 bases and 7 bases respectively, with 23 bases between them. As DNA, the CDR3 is TGTGCCAGCAGCCCCACTTCTTTGGGTAATCGGGGTGGCTACACCTTC. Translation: CASSPTSLGNRGGYTF.

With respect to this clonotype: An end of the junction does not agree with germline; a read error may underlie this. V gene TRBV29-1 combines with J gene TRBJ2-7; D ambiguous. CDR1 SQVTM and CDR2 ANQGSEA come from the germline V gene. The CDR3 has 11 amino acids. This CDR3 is CSVGETYKQYF. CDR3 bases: TGCAGCGTTGGTGAGACCTACAAGCAGTACTTC.

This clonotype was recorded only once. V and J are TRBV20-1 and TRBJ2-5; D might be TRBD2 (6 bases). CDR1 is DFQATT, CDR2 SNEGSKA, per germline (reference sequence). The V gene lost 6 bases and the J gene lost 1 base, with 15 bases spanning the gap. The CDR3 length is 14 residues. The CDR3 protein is CSALPRTTQETQYF. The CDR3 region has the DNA TGCAGTGCCCTCCCCCGGACTACCCAAGAGACCCAGTACTTC.

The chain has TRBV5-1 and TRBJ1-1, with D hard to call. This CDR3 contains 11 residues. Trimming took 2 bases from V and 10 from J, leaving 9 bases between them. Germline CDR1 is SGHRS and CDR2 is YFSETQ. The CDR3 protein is CASSLGRGAFF. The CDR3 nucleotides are TGCGCCAGCAGCTTAGGTCGAGGAGCTTTCTTT.

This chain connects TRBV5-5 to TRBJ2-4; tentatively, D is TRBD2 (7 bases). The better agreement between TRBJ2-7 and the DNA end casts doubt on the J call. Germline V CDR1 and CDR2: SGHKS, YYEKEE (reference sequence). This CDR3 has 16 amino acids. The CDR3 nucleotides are TGTGCCAGCAGTTTCCGCCTGGGGGGGGGGCCTAACGAGCAGTACTTC. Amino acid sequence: CASSFRLGGGPNEQYF.

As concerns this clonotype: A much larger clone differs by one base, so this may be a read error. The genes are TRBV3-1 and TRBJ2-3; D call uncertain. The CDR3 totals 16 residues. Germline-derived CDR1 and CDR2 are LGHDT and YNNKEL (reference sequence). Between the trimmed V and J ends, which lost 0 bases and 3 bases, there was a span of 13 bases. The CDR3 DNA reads TGTGCCAGCAGCCAAGATAAGCGAGCGCCGACAGATACGCAGTATTTT. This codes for CASSQDKRAPTDTQYF.

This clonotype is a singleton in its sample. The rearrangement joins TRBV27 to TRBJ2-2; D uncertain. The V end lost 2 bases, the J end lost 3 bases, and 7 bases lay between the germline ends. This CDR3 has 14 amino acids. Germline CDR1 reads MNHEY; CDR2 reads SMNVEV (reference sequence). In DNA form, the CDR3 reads TGTGCCAGCAGTTTAATGGGTGACACCGGGGAGCTGTTTTTT. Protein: CASSLMGDTGELFF.

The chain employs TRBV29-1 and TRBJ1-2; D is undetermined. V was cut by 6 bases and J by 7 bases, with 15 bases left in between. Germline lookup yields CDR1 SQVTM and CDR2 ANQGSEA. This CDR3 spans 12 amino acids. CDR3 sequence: CSVDRGKGGYTF. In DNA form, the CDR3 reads TGCAGCGTCGACCGAGGGAAGGGTGGCTACACCTTC.

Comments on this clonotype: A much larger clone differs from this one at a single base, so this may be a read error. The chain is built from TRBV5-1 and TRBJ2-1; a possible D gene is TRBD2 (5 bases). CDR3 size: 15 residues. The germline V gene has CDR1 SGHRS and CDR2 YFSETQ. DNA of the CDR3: TGCGCCGGCAGCTTGGAAACTAGCTCCTACAATGAGCAGTTCTTC. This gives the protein CAGSLETSSYNEQFF.

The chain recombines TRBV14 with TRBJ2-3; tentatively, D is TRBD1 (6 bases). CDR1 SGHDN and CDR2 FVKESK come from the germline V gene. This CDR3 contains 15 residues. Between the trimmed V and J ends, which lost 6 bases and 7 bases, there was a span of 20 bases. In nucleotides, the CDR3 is TGTGCCAGCAGTCCTACTACAGGGCTCGGAAATACGCAGTATTTT. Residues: CASSPTTGLGNTQYF.

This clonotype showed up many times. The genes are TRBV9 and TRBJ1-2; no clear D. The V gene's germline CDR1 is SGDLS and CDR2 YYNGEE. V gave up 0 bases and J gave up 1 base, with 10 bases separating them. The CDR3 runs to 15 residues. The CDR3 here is CASSVEGSRNYGYTF. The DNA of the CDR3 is TGTGCCAGCAGCGTAGAGGGCAGCCGTAACTATGGCTACACCTTC.

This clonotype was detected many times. The CDR3 loop is CASSVVPAGGQETQYF. As DNA, the CDR3 is TGTGCCAGCAGCGTAGTCCCAGCGGGGGGGCAAGAGACCCAGTACTTC. This sequence joins TRBV9 and TRBJ2-5, with 10 bases matching TRBD2. The CDR3 runs 16 residues. Germline trimming cut 0 bases from V and 2 bases from J; bases unmatched to any gene: 4. Germline CDR1 is SGDLS and CDR2 is YYNGEE.

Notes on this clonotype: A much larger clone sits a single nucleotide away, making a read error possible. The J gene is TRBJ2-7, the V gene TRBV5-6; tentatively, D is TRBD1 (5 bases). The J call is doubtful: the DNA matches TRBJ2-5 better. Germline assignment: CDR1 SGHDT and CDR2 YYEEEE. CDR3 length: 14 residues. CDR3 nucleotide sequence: TGTGCCAGCAGCCATTGGACATTCCAAGCGACCCAGTACTTC. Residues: CASSHWTFQATQYF.